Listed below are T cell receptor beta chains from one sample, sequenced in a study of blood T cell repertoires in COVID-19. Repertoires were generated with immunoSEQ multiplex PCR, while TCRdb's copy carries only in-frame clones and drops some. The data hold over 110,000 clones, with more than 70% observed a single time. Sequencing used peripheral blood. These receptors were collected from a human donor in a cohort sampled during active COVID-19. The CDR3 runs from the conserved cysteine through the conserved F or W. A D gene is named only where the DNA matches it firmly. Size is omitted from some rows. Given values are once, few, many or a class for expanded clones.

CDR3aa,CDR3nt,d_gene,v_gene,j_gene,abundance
CASIYATGGSYEQYF,TGTGCCAGCATTTATGCGACAGGGGGCTCCTACGAGCAGTACTTC,TRBD1,TRBV6-2/TRBV6-3,TRBJ2-7,.
CAWSAGNTIYF,TGTGCCTGGAGTGCAGGAAACACCATATATTTT,.,TRBV30,TRBJ1-3,once
CASSLGGASTSPLHF,TGCGCCAGCAGCTTGGGCGGTGCCTCCACTTCACCCCTCCACTTT,.,TRBV5-1,TRBJ1-6,.
CAWSKGTSGGLNEQFF,TGTGCCTGGAGTAAAGGGACTAGCGGGGGATTAAATGAGCAGTTCTTC,TRBD2,TRBV30,TRBJ2-1,once
CSVELGDNEQFF,TGCAGCGTTGAGCTAGGAGACAATGAGCAGTTCTTC,.,TRBV29-1,TRBJ2-1,.
CVRSLGTASTNEKLFF,TGTGTCAGAAGCTTAGGGACAGCTTCAACTAATGAAAAACTGTTTTTT,.,TRBV7-5,TRBJ1-4,.
CASSQGGTVTYEQYF,TGTGCCAGCAGCCAGGGCGGGACGGTGACCTACGAGCAGTACTTC,.,TRBV3-1/TRBV3-2,TRBJ2-7,.
CASSRDRDNYGYTF,TGTGCCAGCAGTCGGGACAGGGACAACTATGGCTACACCTTC,TRBD1,TRBV9,TRBJ1-2,.
CASSFGLKDGYTF,TGTGCCAGCAGCTTCGGACTTAAGGATGGCTACACCTTC,.,TRBV5-5,TRBJ1-2,.
CASSEETSDNYEQYF,TGTGCCAGCAGTGAAGAGACTAGCGACAACTACGAGCAGTACTTC,TRBD2,TRBV2,TRBJ2-7,.
CASSLQGMVDTEAFF,TGTGCCAGCAGCCTACAGGGTATGGTCGACACTGAAGCTTTCTTT,.,TRBV3-1/TRBV3-2,TRBJ1-1,.
CASSQGVRNPEAFF,TGTGCCAGCAGCCAAGGGGTGAGAAACCCTGAAGCTTTCTTT,.,TRBV7-9,TRBJ1-1,.
CASSPITGSGNTIYF,TGTGCCAGCTCACCAATAACAGGGTCTGGAAACACCATATATTTT,.,TRBV18,TRBJ1-3,.
CASSQTQGTTNEKLFF,TGTGCCAGCAGCCAAACTCAGGGGACAACTAATGAAAAACTGTTTTTT,.,TRBV3-1/TRBV3-2,TRBJ1-4,few
CASSLPSGGTYNEQFF,TGTGCCAGCAGCTTGCCCAGCGGGGGGACCTACAATGAGCAGTTCTTC,TRBD2,TRBV5-4,TRBJ2-1,.
CASSPKGDIQYF,TGTGCCAGCTCACCTAAGGGGGACATTCAGTACTTC,.,TRBV18,TRBJ2-4,.
CASSLVLAPQETQYF,TGTGCCAGCAGCTTAGTATTAGCACCCCAAGAGACCCAGTACTTC,.,TRBV7-2,TRBJ2-5,.
CASSYGTGAGNTIYF,TGTGCCAGCAGTTACGGGACAGGTGCTGGAAACACCATATATTTT,TRBD1,TRBV6-2/TRBV6-3,TRBJ1-3,.
CASSLPTGKLSGYTF,TGTGCCAGCAGTTTACCGACAGGGAAGTTGTCTGGCTACACCTTC,TRBD1,TRBV27,TRBJ1-2,.
CASSLDRAIGEQYF,TGTGCCAGCTCACTCGACAGGGCGATTGGTGAGCAGTACTTC,TRBD1,TRBV18,TRBJ2-7,once
CASSLYGLGNTEAFF,TGCGCCAGCAGCTTGTACGGGTTAGGGAACACTGAAGCTTTCTTT,.,TRBV5-1,TRBJ1-1,.
CASRTTGTGELFF,TGTGCCAGCAGGACGACAGGCACCGGGGAGCTGTTTTTT,.,TRBV6-5,TRBJ2-2,.
CAWSQGFSDGYTF,TGTGCCTGGAGCCAGGGTTTTTCCGATGGCTACACCTTC,.,TRBV30,TRBJ1-2,.
CASSPGQASYNSPLHF,TGCGCCAGCAGCCCGGGACAGGCCTCCTATAATTCACCCCTCCACTTT,TRBD1,TRBV5-1,TRBJ1-6,few
CASSPLTQGPEKLFF,TGCGCCAGCAGCCCTCTGACACAGGGACCTGAAAAACTGTTTTTT,.,TRBV4-1,TRBJ1-4,.
CASSPGEGNYGYTF,TGTGCCAGCTCACCGGGGGAGGGAAACTATGGCTACACCTTC,.,TRBV18,TRBJ1-2,.
CATSDSSGGIYNEQFF,TGTGCCACCAGTGATTCTAGCGGGGGGATATACAATGAGCAGTTCTTC,TRBD2,TRBV24-1,TRBJ2-1,.
CASGQGQNEQFF,TGTGCCAGCGGGCAGGGGCAAAATGAGCAGTTCTTC,.,TRBV7-9,TRBJ2-1,.
CASSSRQGNSGANVLTF,TGTGCCAGCAGTTCCCGACAGGGTAACTCTGGGGCCAACGTCCTGACTTTC,TRBD1,TRBV6-2/TRBV6-3,TRBJ2-6,.